This TCR beta chain comes out of a study of glioma-infiltrating T cells. TCR alpha and beta CDR3 regions were amplified from RNA using iRepertoire nested multiplex PCR. One entry per CDR3 protein results from TCRdb running MiXCR on the multiplex PCR reads. Of a few hundred thousand distinct CDR3 sequences in the sample, around 38% are singletons; the top ten hold more than 10%. Germline-derived CDR1 and CDR2 are DFQATT and SNEGSKA (reference sequence). There are 12 residues in the CDR3. J lost 6 bases, V lost 4 bases, and 4 bases had no gene match. Many counts were recorded for this clonotype. The source material was glioma tissue, nonneoplastic brain tissue, or PBMCs (not recorded which). The sequence came from a human donor with low-grade glioma or glioblastoma, undergoing nonglioma brain surgery, or in good health (not recorded which). V gene TRBV20-1 combines with J gene TRBJ2-7; 9 bases map to TRBD1. CDR3 sequence reads: CSATGTGTEQYF. CDR3 in DNA: TGCAGTGCTACCGGGACAGGGACCGAGCAGTACTTC.